The clone carrying this T cell receptor (beta chain) is labeled as medium-sized. What it binds is not known. This entry belongs to a study of vaccination and CD4 T cells after COVID-19. Study-level background: Two-dose vaccination with either BNT162b2 or mRNA-1273 was given to participants.

Unmatched junction bases numbered 1, after V lost 4 bases and J lost 2 bases. Germline V gene lookup returns CDR1 SGHTA and CDR2 FQGTGA. The CDR3 length is 13 residues. Treatment given: approximately 11-day PBMC culture with coronavirus spike peptide pools or control peptides (ViraFEST assay). An Oncomine TCR Beta short-read assay was used to sequence the DNA from cultured CD4+ T cells. TCRdb re-called the PCR reads through MiXCR, storing one row per CDR3 protein. The table shows thousands of distinct CDR3 sequences, with around 21% occurring only once. The TCR sequence derives from a human donor who had recovered from COVID-19. This material consisted of CD4+ T cells from blood, cultured in vitro, taken after SARS-CoV-2 vaccination. The gene calls are TRBV7-3 and TRBJ2-5; 7 bases match TRBD1. In DNA form, the CDR3 reads TGTGCCAGCAGCTGGACAGGTCAAGAGACCCAGTACTTC. It translates to CASSWTGQETQYF.